The 17 T cell receptor beta chains given below trace back to one sample, sequenced in a study of blood T cell repertoires in COVID-19. The repertoire was sequenced with immunoSEQ multiplex PCR; TCRdb's copy has only in-frame clones and lacks some. The sample has about 85,000 clones, around 90% seen once; the top ten hold approximately 2.2%. The sample taken for sequencing was peripheral blood. Every receptor here comes from a human donor with active COVID-19. The donor label of this sample is uncertain.

The chain combines TRBV28 with TRBJ2-5, with TRBD2 matching 8 bases. The CDR3 spans 14 residues. V gave up 10 bases and J gave up 0 bases; unmatched junction bases: 7. CDR1 and CDR2 (germline): MDHEN, SYDVKM. CDR3 region: CATSGGGYQETQYF. The CDR3 DNA reads TGTGCCACTTCCGGGGGGGGGTACCAAGAGACCCAGTACTTC.

This chain uses TRBV5-1 with TRBJ2-5; D unclear. V was pared by 0 bases and J by 5 bases, with 8 bases between. There are 13 residues in the CDR3. CDR1 is SGHRS, CDR2 YFSETQ, per germline. Here the CDR3 DNA reads TGCGCCAGCAGCTTGGACAGTGGGGAGACCCAGTACTTC. Translating it yields CASSLDSGETQYF.

The rearrangement uses TRBV14 and TRBJ2-3, with TRBD1 matching over 8 bases. From germline, CDR1 is SGHDN and CDR2 FVKESK. V gave up 4 bases and J gave up 3 bases; unmatched junction bases: 9. The CDR3 runs 16 residues. Written as DNA, the CDR3 is TGTGCCAGCAGCCCACTCGGACAGGGTTTGACAGATACGCAGTATTTT. It yields the protein CASSPLGQGLTDTQYF.

The chain recombines TRBV5-1 with TRBJ2-1; 8 bases match TRBD1. V gave up 0 bases and J gave up 8 bases; unmatched junction bases: 10. Germline V gene data show CDR1 as SGHRS and CDR2 as YFSETQ. This CDR3 has 16 amino acids. As DNA, the CDR3 is TGCGCCAGCAGCTTGGCCCCCCAGGGGGCAGGCGATGAGCAGTTCTTC. Its translation is CASSLAPQGAGDEQFF.

The chain recombines TRBV25-1 with TRBJ1-4, with TRBD1 matching over 9 bases. This CDR3 comprises 15 residues. The J segment lost 3 bases and the V segment lost 5 bases, leaving 4 bases of the junction unmatched. Per the germline V gene, CDR1 is MGHDK and CDR2 is SYGVNS. The DNA of the CDR3 is TGTGCCAGCAGTAACAGGGGGCTATCTAATGAAAAACTGTTTTTT. Residues: CASSNRGLSNEKLFF. The complete variable domain, with remaining parts taken from reference TRBV25-1 and TRBJ1-4, reads EADIYQTPRYLVIGTGKKITLECSQTMGHDKMYWYQQDPGMELHLIHYSYGVNSTEKGDLSSESTVSRIRTEHFPLTLESARPSHTSQYLCASSNRGLSNEKLFFGSGTQLSVL.

The chain has TRBV28 and TRBJ2-1; 13 nucleotides line up with TRBD2. After removal of 2 bases from V and 8 bases from J, the junction contained 6 bases not matched to a gene. CDR3 size: 16 residues. The germline gives CDR1 MDHEN, CDR2 SYDVKM. As DNA, the CDR3 is TGTGCCAGCAGTTTACGCCGACTAGCGGGGGGTGATGAGCAGTTCTTC. It is translated as CASSLRRLAGGDEQFF.

This rearrangement joins TRBV24-1 to TRBJ2-5; TRBD1 matches 7 bases. Germline trimming cut 7 bases from V and 5 bases from J; bases unmatched to any gene: 3. Germline V gives CDR1 KGHDR, CDR2 SFDVKD. CDR3 size: 12 residues. The chain's CDR3 is CATRLQGETQYF. The CDR3, as DNA: TGTGCCACCAGGTTACAGGGGGAGACCCAGTACTTC.

The V gene is TRBV24-1, the J gene TRBJ2-3, with 10 bases identical to TRBD1. The CDR3 covers 15 residues. CDR1 is KGHDR, CDR2 SFDVKD, per germline. Losses at the gene ends were 4 bases for V and 3 bases for J; bases not matched to a gene: 3. CDR3 DNA sequence: TGTGCCACCAGTGAGGCGGGACAGGGGACAGATACGCAGTATTTT. Translation: CATSEAGQGTDTQYF.

The V and J genes are TRBV4-1 and TRBJ1-1; 9 bases are a match to TRBD1. With 6 bases clipped from V and 4 bases from J, the junction kept 12 bases outside the gene matches. The CDR3 extends over 16 amino acids. Per the germline V gene, CDR1 is MGHRA and CDR2 is YSYEKL. The CDR3 is CASSHLDRGGGTEAFF. The DNA for the CDR3 is TGCGCCAGCAGTCACCTGGACAGGGGAGGTGGCACTGAAGCTTTCTTT.

The CDR3 DNA reads as TGTGCCAGCAGCTTGGGACAGGGTTCAGATACGCAGTATTTT. Amino acid sequence: CASSLGQGSDTQYF. This chain joins TRBV5-5 and TRBJ2-3; 7 positions match TRBD1. The V and J ends lost 0 bases and 4 bases, in that order; junction bases with no gene match: 2. Germline V gene sequence: CDR1 SGHKS, CDR2 YYEKEE (reference sequence). The length of the CDR3 is 14 residues.

The V and J genes are TRBV5-1 and TRBJ2-7, with 9 bases aligning to TRBD1. Germline CDR1 reads SGHRS; CDR2 reads YFSETQ. V lost 4 bases to trimming and J lost 4 bases; unmatched junction nucleotides: 3. The CDR3 contains 13 residues. The CDR3 region has the DNA TGCGCCAGCAGCGTACAGGGGGCGTACGAGCAGTACTTC. Translating gives CASSVQGAYEQYF.

V is TRBV19 and J is TRBJ2-3; D call uncertain. This CDR3 comprises 15 residues. V was trimmed by 4 bases and J by 0 bases, leaving 11 bases between them. From germline, CDR1 is LNHDA and CDR2 SQIVND (reference sequence). CDR3 residues: CASSSLGPSTDTQYF. CDR3 DNA: TGTGCCAGTAGTAGTCTAGGTCCTAGCACAGATACGCAGTATTTT.

The gene calls are TRBV14 and TRBJ2-7; maybe TRBD1 (6 bases). The CDR3 is 13 amino acids. The germline V gene encodes CDR1 SGHDN and CDR2 FVKESK. The V and J ends lost 4 bases and 7 bases respectively, with 14 bases between them. This CDR3 reads CASSPRTDLEQYF. Written as DNA, the CDR3 is TGTGCCAGCAGCCCTCGGACAGACCTAGAGCAGTACTTC.

V gene TRBV2 combines with J gene TRBJ2-7, with 8 bases aligning to TRBD1. The V gene's germline CDR1 is SNHLY and CDR2 FYNNEI. This CDR3 spans 13 amino acids. The J segment lost 6 bases and the V segment lost 5 bases, leaving 6 bases of the junction unmatched. Here the CDR3 reads CASSFQGAREQYF. The CDR3 DNA follows: TGTGCCAGCAGTTTCCAGGGGGCCCGCGAGCAGTACTTC.

The J gene is TRBJ2-7, the V gene TRBV10-2; D is possibly TRBD1 (6 bases). The CDR3 has 12 residues. CDR1 is WSHSY, CDR2 SAAADI, per germline. The ends were cut back, 4 bases at V and 6 bases at J, with 10 bases in the middle. CDR3 nucleotides: TGCGCCAGCAGTGGGACAGTCTCCGAGCAGTACTTC. Translating gives CASSGTVSEQYF.

The rearrangement uses TRBV2 and TRBJ2-7; TRBD2 matches at 14 bases. V lost 4 bases and J lost 5; bases outside the gene matches: 4. CDR1 and CDR2 from the germline V gene are SNHLY and FYNNEI. The CDR3 runs 15 residues. The CDR3 protein is CASSGTSGGWNEQYF. The CDR3 DNA reads TGTGCCAGCAGTGGGACTAGCGGGGGGTGGAACGAGCAGTACTTC. Filled out from reference TRBV2 and TRBJ2-7, the complete variable domain reads EPEVTQTPSHQVTQMGQEVILRCVPISNHLYFYWYRQILGQKVEFLVSFYNNEISEKSEIFDDQFSVERPDGSNFTLKIRSTKLEDSAMYFCASSGTSGGWNEQYFGPGTRLTVT.

This chain connects TRBV10-3 to TRBJ2-7; weak D call: TRBD2 (6 bases). Per the germline V gene, CDR1 is ENHRY and CDR2 is SYGVKD. Trimming left V 10 bases short and J 2 bases short, with 18 bases between. The CDR3 has 14 residues. CDR3 sequence (DNA): TGTGCCACCGTTTCGGGGGACGGGACCTACGAGCAGTACTTC. Its translation: CATVSGDGTYEQYF.